One and the same sample provided the 16 T cell receptor beta chains below, sequenced in a study of OX40 agonist ivuxolimab in advanced cancers. The library was produced with the immunoSEQ multiplex PCR assay. Drawn from immuneACCESS, this table holds only the in-frame rearrangements with V and J called that TCRdb kept. Clones are partly lost; checked studies trace under half to an unresolved V gene and leave the rest unexplained. The sample records 90,000 or so clones, roughly 90% of which are singletons. The biggest ten clones account for roughly 2.6% of the sample. The specimen was CD4+ or CD8+ T cells sorted from blood, collected in a trial of the OX40 agonist ivuxolimab. Receptors originate from an adult with an advanced solid tumor such as melanoma, head and neck, liver or kidney cancer.

The chain employs TRBV2 and TRBJ2-3; D is uncertain. The CDR3 totals 11 residues. The germline V and J ends were trimmed by 4 bases and 4 bases, with 3 bases remaining between them. From germline, CDR1 is SNHLY and CDR2 FYNNEI. The CDR3 DNA reads as TGTGCCAGCAGTGTGTCAGATACGCAGTATTTT. It yields the protein CASSVSDTQYF.

V usage is TRBV5-6 and J usage is TRBJ2-7; tentatively, D is TRBD1 or TRBD2 (5 bases each). This CDR3 spans 16 amino acids. Trimming removed 4 bases from V and 3 bases from J, with 20 bases in between. Per the germline V gene, CDR1 is SGHDT and CDR2 is YYEEEE. For the CDR3, the DNA is TGTGCCAGCAGCCCTAACCCCGGGACGGGACGCTACGAGCAGTACTTC. It is translated as CASSPNPGTGRYEQYF.

This rearrangement joins TRBV7-9 to TRBJ1-2; D is unresolved. The CDR3 runs 15 residues. V lost 3 bases, J lost 4 bases, and 15 bases lay in between. In germline, CDR1 is SEHNR, CDR2 FQNEAQ (reference sequence). The CDR3 region has the DNA TGTGCCAGCAGCTTCCTCGGGGTTGGGAGCTATGGCTACACCTTC. Its protein product is CASSFLGVGSYGYTF.

The rearrangement links TRBV10-2 to TRBJ2-7, with D maybe TRBD1 (6 bases). Per the germline V gene, CDR1 is WSHSY and CDR2 is SAAADI. V was pared by 4 bases and J by 4 bases, with 8 bases between. This CDR3 has 12 amino acids. The CDR3 sequence: CASSGDTYEQYF. As DNA, the CDR3 is TGCGCCAGCAGTGGGGACACTTACGAGCAGTACTTC.

The gene calls are TRBV2 and TRBJ1-5; 9 bases fit TRBD1. Germline trimming cut 8 bases from V and 6 bases from J; bases unmatched to any gene: 5. Per the germline V gene, CDR1 is SNHLY and CDR2 is FYNNEI. The CDR3 is 13 residues long. CDR3 in amino acids: CASRGTGSQPQHF. Here the CDR3 DNA reads TGTGCCAGCCGTGGGACAGGGAGTCAGCCCCAGCATTTT.

Regarding this clone: One junction end does not reproduce the germline sequence, and a read error may be involved. The V and J genes are TRBV5-8 and TRBJ2-7; 14 nucleotides align to TRBD2. There are 14 residues in the CDR3. CDR1 and CDR2 from the germline V gene are SGHTS and YDEGEE. Here the CDR3 reads CASISPGTSGSIDF. CDR3 bases: TGTGCCAGCATCTCGCCAGGGACTAGCGGGAGCATAGACTTC.

The chain has TRBV7-2 and TRBJ1-4, with 12 positions matching TRBD1. Germline trimming cut 3 bases from V and 6 bases from J; bases unmatched to any gene: 2. Germline values: CDR1 SGHTA, CDR2 FQGNSA. CDR3 length: 15 amino acids. Written as DNA, the CDR3 is TGTGCCAGCAGCTTGGGACAGGGGGCCTATGAAAAACTGTTTTTT. Its translation: CASSLGQGAYEKLFF.

This chain uses TRBV27 with TRBJ2-1; D gene uncertain. The V gene lost 2 bases and the J gene lost 4 bases, with 12 bases spanning the gap. This CDR3 spans 15 amino acids. The germline V gene encodes CDR1 MNHEY and CDR2 SMNVEV (reference sequence). CDR3 in amino acids: CASSLGPPRYNEQFF. For the CDR3, the DNA is TGTGCCAGCAGTTTAGGTCCGCCTAGGTACAATGAGCAGTTCTTC.

CDR3: CASSLGGTREQYF. The CDR3, as DNA: TGTGCCAGTAGTCTGGGCGGCACCCGGGAGCAGTACTTC. The chain recombines TRBV19 with TRBJ2-7; no reliable D call. This CDR3 is built from 13 residues. Germline assignment: CDR1 LNHDA and CDR2 SQIVND (reference sequence). V lost 5 bases to trimming and J lost 7 bases, with 15 bases between them.

CDR3 sequence: CASSLRDSYEQYF. The CDR3 DNA follows: TGCGCCAGCAGCCTGCGGGACAGCTACGAGCAGTACTTC. The rearrangement joins TRBV4-1 to TRBJ2-7; a possible D gene is TRBD1 (7 bases). This CDR3 is 13 amino acids long. The V gene lost 4 bases and the J gene lost 3 bases, with 10 bases spanning the gap. Germline values: CDR1 MGHRA, CDR2 YSYEKL.

Points on this clone: At one of its ends the junction is not consistent with the germline gene, which may arise from a read error. This chain joins TRBV27 and TRBJ2-1, with a tentative D call TRBD2 (6 bases). CDR3 length: 15 residues. CDR1 MNHEY and CDR2 SMNVEV come from the germline V gene (reference sequence). CDR3 amino acids: CASSSTTSGIQREVF. The CDR3 DNA follows: TGTGCCAGCAGTTCGACGACATCCGGGATTCAAAGGGAGGTCTTC.

This chain connects TRBV6-6 to TRBJ2-1, with D perhaps matching TRBD2 (6 bases). Trimming removed 6 bases at V and 7 bases at J, with 19 bases between. CDR3 length: 15 amino acids. Germline V gene data show CDR1 as MNHNY and CDR2 as SVGAGI (reference sequence). CDR3 amino acids: CASRGTSSEGNEQFF. The CDR3 bases are TGTGCCAGCAGAGGAACTAGCTCCGAGGGGAATGAGCAGTTCTTC.

J is TRBJ2-3 and V is TRBV5-1; D is uncertain. The CDR3 contains 14 residues. Trimming pared 2 bases from V and 2 bases from J, leaving 9 bases between. Germline V gives CDR1 SGHRS, CDR2 YFSETQ. The CDR3 DNA reads TGCGCCAGCAGCTTCAGTGCTCCCACAGATACGCAGTATTTT. Its protein product is CASSFSAPTDTQYF.

The V call is TRBV7-2, the J call TRBJ2-4; D is perhaps TRBD2 (6 bases). This CDR3 is 16 amino acids long. Germline V gene data show CDR1 as SGHTA and CDR2 as FQGNSA. V lost 0 bases to trimming and J lost 0 bases, with 9 bases between them. The CDR3 loop is CASSLAGGIAKNIQYF. The CDR3 bases are TGTGCCAGCAGCTTAGCGGGCGGGATAGCCAAAAACATTCAGTACTTC.

V is TRBV6-5 and J is TRBJ1-2; D remains unclear. Trimming stripped 6 bases from V and 0 bases from J, with 11 bases between. Germline CDR1 and CDR2: MNHEY and SVGAGI. The CDR3 is made up of 14 amino acids. CDR3 sequence reads: CASRQRLPNYGYTF. The CDR3 bases are TGTGCCAGCAGACAACGGCTTCCTAACTATGGCTACACCTTC.

This chain uses TRBV7-3 with TRBJ1-2, with D tentatively TRBD1 (6 bases). Germline CDR1 and CDR2: SGHTA and FQGTGA. The V end was cut by 4 bases, the J end by 8 bases, with 20 bases between. The CDR3 has 15 residues. The CDR3 here is CASSSQVGGGDGYTF. The CDR3 nucleotides read TGTGCCAGCAGCTCCCAGGTGGGGGGCGGAGACGGCTACACCTTC.